This entry concerns a single TCR beta chain. This sample is part of a study of blood T cell repertoires in COVID-19. The protocol was immunoSEQ multiplex PCR, while the TCRdb copy is restricted to in-frame clones and leaves out a portion. The sample lists 280,000 or so clones; around 89% were seen once. The CDR3 length is 16 residues. V lost 2 bases and J lost 3; bases outside the gene matches: 9. Germline lookup yields CDR1 SGHNT and CDR2 YYREEE (reference sequence). The sequenced sample was PBMCs or T cells enriched from blood (not recorded which). The TCR was taken from a woman aged 18-30 years with acute COVID-19. J is TRBJ1-1 and V is TRBV5-4, with 8 bases that match TRBD1. The CDR3 region has the DNA TGTGCCAGCAGCTTACCCCAGGGGGCGATCCACACTGAAGCTTTCTTT. It translates to CASSLPQGAIHTEAFF.